The 16 T cell receptor beta chains in this list originate from one sample, sequenced in a study of graft-versus-host responses after intestinal transplantation. Clones were read by immunoSEQ multiplex PCR, and TCRdb kept only the in-frame ones, dropping some. The sample yields approximately 12,000 clones, 83% seen once. The sample consisted of PBMCs, taken approximately 120 days after transplant. The receptor set was obtained from a human patient who received an intestinal transplant, so some T cells may come from the graft donor.

The V call is TRBV11-3, the J call TRBJ2-2; 8 bases agree with TRBD1. This CDR3 spans 17 amino acids. V trimming: 6 bases; J trimming: 4 bases; junction bases outside the gene matches: 13. Germline-derived CDR1 and CDR2 are SGHNT and YENEEA. Written as DNA, the CDR3 is TGTGCCAGCAGGGAACCTCTACAGGGGGTAGGCACCGGGGAGCTGTTTTTT. Translated: CASREPLQGVGTGELFF. The entire variable domain, with the rest obtained from reference TRBV11-3 and TRBJ2-2, is as follows: EAGVVQSPRYKIIEKKQPVAFWCNPISGHNTLYWYLQNLGQGPELLIRYENEEAVDDSQLPKDRFSAERLKGVDSTLKIQPAELGDSAVYLCASREPLQGVGTGELFFGEGSRLTVL.

The chain uses TRBV6-1 and TRBJ2-5; 8 nucleotides align to TRBD1. V lost 6 bases, J lost 5 bases, and 8 bases stayed unmatched. The CDR3 consists of 14 residues. Germline lookup yields CDR1 MNHNS and CDR2 SASEGT. CDR3 loop: CASSGTGPLETQYF. CDR3 coding DNA: TGTGCCAGCAGCGGGACAGGACCACTGGAGACCCAGTACTTC.

The V call is TRBV7-9, the J call TRBJ2-5, with D possibly matching TRBD1 (6 bases). The CDR3 contains 14 residues. Germline assignment: CDR1 SEHNR and CDR2 FQNEAQ (reference sequence). V was clipped by 4 bases and J by 0 bases, with 9 bases between them. CDR3 DNA sequence: TGTGCCAGCAGCTCATACAGGGACCAAGAGACCCAGTACTTC. This sequence encodes CASSSYRDQETQYF.

The genes are TRBV19 and TRBJ2-3, with 9 bases that match TRBD1. Germline lookup yields CDR1 LNHDA and CDR2 SQIVND (reference sequence). This CDR3 is built from 15 residues. V shed 4 bases and J 3 bases; nucleotides not matched to a gene: 5. CDR3: CASSRGTGMTDTQYF. DNA for the CDR3: TGTGCCAGTAGTAGGGGGACAGGGATGACAGATACGCAGTATTTT.

The chain has TRBV5-1 and TRBJ2-3, with D maybe TRBD1 (6 bases). This CDR3 has 15 amino acids. Trimming left V 6 bases short and J 2 bases short, with 16 bases between. Germline CDR1 SGHRS, CDR2 YFSETQ. DNA of the CDR3: TGCGCCAGCAAGAAATACGGGACAAACACAGATACGCAGTATTTT. Its protein is CASKKYGTNTDTQYF. The full variable domain, in which reference TRBV5-1 and TRBJ2-3 provide the parts outside the CDR3, is KAGVTQTPRYLIKTRGQQVTLSCSPISGHRSVSWYQQTPGQGLQFLFEYFSETQRNKGNFPGRFSGRQFSNSRSEMNVSTLELGDSALYLCASKKYGTNTDTQYFGPGTRLTVL.

This clone was counted once. The chain joins TRBV6-1 to TRBJ2-3, with D hard to call. The CDR3 is 11 amino acids. V dropped 3 bases and J dropped 6 bases, with 4 bases sitting between them. Germline V gene lookup returns CDR1 MNHNS and CDR2 SASEGT. CDR3 DNA: TGTGCCAGCAGTGATAGGGATACGCAGTATTTT. This translates into CASSDRDTQYF.

This chain uses TRBV6-6 with TRBJ1-4; D is unclear. V lost 4 bases and J 7 bases, leaving 13 bases between the germline ends. Germline V lookup: CDR1 MNHNY, CDR2 SVGAGI (reference sequence). This CDR3 has 14 residues. The CDR3 nucleotides read TGTGCCAGCAGTTCGGACCCTCGGGGTGAAAAACTGTTTTTT. This encodes CASSSDPRGEKLFF.

Turning to this clone: The junction differs from germline at one of its ends, possibly a read error. The sample holds other DNA sequences that translate to the same CDR3. This chain joins TRBV10-3 and TRBJ2-7, with D maybe TRBD1 (5 bases). The CDR3 loop spans 15 amino acids. Germline values: CDR1 ENHRY, CDR2 SYGVKD. The DNA of the CDR3 is TGTGCTATCAGCAACAGACAGACTTCTGGCGACGAGCAGTACTTC. It yields the protein CAISNRQTSGDEQYF.

This chain uses TRBV29-1 with TRBJ2-5; 7 nucleotides match TRBD1. This CDR3 is 13 amino acids long. Germline V gene data show CDR1 as SQVTM and CDR2 as ANQGSEA. Losses at the gene ends were 5 bases for V and 2 bases for J; bases not matched to a gene: 5. In DNA form, the CDR3 reads TGCAGCGTTACAGGGGCTTCTCAAGAGACCCAGTACTTC. Its translation: CSVTGASQETQYF. Full variable domain (remainder filled in from reference TRBV29-1 and TRBJ2-5): SAVISQKPSRDICQRGTSLTIQCQVDSQVTMMFWYRQQPGQSLTLIATANQGSEATYESGFVIDKFPISRPNLTFSTLTVSNMSPEDSSIYLCSVTGASQETQYFGPGTRLLVL.

J is TRBJ1-1 and V is TRBV2; TRBD1 matches at 9 bases. Germline V gives CDR1 SNHLY, CDR2 FYNNEI. V was clipped by 5 bases and J by 1 base; unmatched bases: 2. The CDR3 contains 14 residues. CDR3 protein: CASSRQGGNTEAFF. The CDR3 region has the DNA TGTGCCAGCAGTCGACAGGGGGGGAACACTGAAGCTTTCTTT.

This chain joins TRBV4-1 and TRBJ2-2, with TRBD2 matching over 13 bases. The CDR3 runs to 20 residues. The trim removed 3 bases at V and 0 bases at J, leaving 10 bases unmatched. Germline assignment: CDR1 MGHRA and CDR2 YSYEKL. This CDR3 is CASSHPTSGRDSANTGELFF. The CDR3 DNA reads TGCGCCAGCAGCCATCCTACTAGCGGGAGGGACTCCGCGAACACCGGGGAGCTGTTTTTT.

This chain joins TRBV7-2 and TRBJ2-3; 12 bases map to TRBD1. Per germline, CDR1 SGHTA and CDR2 FQGNSA. V lost 2 bases to trimming and J lost 3 bases; unmatched junction nucleotides: 6. The CDR3 loop spans 17 amino acids. CDR3 residues: CASSLTGTGGWTDTQYF. In nucleotides, the CDR3 is TGTGCCAGCAGCTTAACCGGGACAGGGGGCTGGACAGATACGCAGTATTTT. The complete variable domain, with remaining parts taken from reference TRBV7-2 and TRBJ2-3, reads GAGVSQSPSNKVTEKGKDVELRCDPISGHTALYWYRQSLGQGLEFLIYFQGNSAPDKSGLPSDRFSAERTGGSVSTLTIQRTQQEDSAVYLCASSLTGTGGWTDTQYFGPGTRLTVL.

The chain recombines TRBV13 with TRBJ2-7, with TRBD1 as a possible D gene (5 bases). CDR1 PRHDT and CDR2 FYEKMQ come from the germline V gene (reference sequence). Trimming cost V 3 bases and J 5 bases, with 11 bases left between them. The CDR3 contains 13 residues. The CDR3 nucleotides read TGTGCCAGCAGCTTGGGGCCTGTCAACGAGCAGTACTTC. This gives the protein CASSLGPVNEQYF.

The chain couples TRBV6-5 to TRBJ1-4; D gene uncertain. The germline CDR1 and CDR2 sequences are MNHEY and SVGAGI. Trimming shortened V by 5 bases and J by 7 bases, and 11 bases separated the two germline ends. The CDR3 totals 13 residues. Here the CDR3 DNA reads TGTGCCAGCAGTATGATGATGAGTGAAAAACTGTTTTTT. The encoded protein is CASSMMMSEKLFF.

This clone was detected a few times. V usage is TRBV6-4 and J usage is TRBJ2-1, with TRBD2 matching over 11 bases. The CDR3 is made up of 14 amino acids. Trimming cost V 5 bases and J 8 bases; bases outside gene matches: 5. CDR1 MRHNA and CDR2 SNTAGT come from the germline V gene. The CDR3 nucleotides are TGTGCCAGCAGTAGGCTAGCGGGGGGCGATGAGCAGTTCTTC. This gives the protein CASSRLAGGDEQFF.

The chain uses TRBV28 and TRBJ2-5; D uncertain. There are 16 residues in the CDR3. V lost 3 bases and J lost 2, with 16 bases in between. Germline loops: CDR1 MDHEN, CDR2 SYDVKM. CDR3 sequence reads: CASSFVGSAEQETQYF. Written as DNA, the CDR3 is TGTGCCAGCAGTTTCGTGGGGTCGGCGGAACAAGAGACCCAGTACTTC.